These T cell receptor beta chains were read from a single sample in a study of spatial heterogeneity in lung cancer. MiXCR, applied by TCRdb to the 5' RACE reads, yields one record per CDR3 protein. Among about 45,000 distinct CDR3 sequences listed, approximately 12% were seen once. Sequencing was performed on PBMCs, taken at surgery. The receptors derive from a female donor with early-stage non-small cell lung cancer. CDR3s include the opening cysteine and the closing phenylalanine or tryptophan. Fields, in order: CDR3 length, V gene, J gene, CDR3 protein.

cdr3_length: 14; v_call: TRBV3-1; j_call: TRBJ2-3; cdr3_aa: CASSQAGDPDTQYF
cdr3_length: 12; v_call: TRBV11-2; j_call: TRBJ1-4; cdr3_aa: CASSPDREKLFF
cdr3_length: 14; v_call: TRBV3-1; j_call: TRBJ1-5; cdr3_aa: CASSQGQGGQPQHF
cdr3_length: 19; v_call: TRBV7-8; j_call: TRBJ1-3; cdr3_aa: CASSAYRVQPPNTGNTIYF
cdr3_length: 12; v_call: TRBV29-1; j_call: TRBJ2-5; cdr3_aa: CSVPLAVGTQYF
cdr3_length: 14; v_call: TRBV5-1; j_call: TRBJ2-2; cdr3_aa: CASSTGQNTGELFF
cdr3_length: 13; v_call: TRBV20-1; j_call: TRBJ2-2; cdr3_aa: CSASDRYTGELFF
cdr3_length: 16; v_call: TRBV7-6; j_call: TRBJ2-3; cdr3_aa: CASSRQPGGSTDTQYF
cdr3_length: 16; v_call: TRBV7-8; j_call: TRBJ1-3; cdr3_aa: CASSPYRVTSGNTIYF
cdr3_length: 15; v_call: TRBV6-5; j_call: TRBJ1-6; cdr3_aa: CASSPDRGNNSPLHF
cdr3_length: 13; v_call: TRBV12-3/TRBV12-4; j_call: TRBJ1-6; cdr3_aa: CASSLGVNSPLHF
cdr3_length: 12; v_call: TRBV14; j_call: TRBJ2-3; cdr3_aa: CASSPRGYTQYF
cdr3_length: 14; v_call: TRBV28; j_call: TRBJ1-5; cdr3_aa: CASSLPGGRQPQHF
cdr3_length: 14; v_call: TRBV6-5; j_call: TRBJ1-2; cdr3_aa: CASSSTSTGGGYTF
cdr3_length: 13; v_call: TRBV5-1; j_call: TRBJ2-4; cdr3_aa: CASSFPEVNIQYF
cdr3_length: 15; v_call: TRBV4-2; j_call: TRBJ2-6; cdr3_aa: CASSPTGTGANVLTF
cdr3_length: 13; v_call: TRBV7-9; j_call: TRBJ2-7; cdr3_aa: CASSSAYSYEQYF